One and the same sample provided the 10 T cell receptor beta chains below, sequenced in a study of T-cell reconstitution after alpha-beta-depleted transplantation in children. TCRbeta library construction was performed incorporating unique molecular identifiers. TCRdb reprocessed the PCR reads with MiXCR, giving one entry per CDR3 protein. The sample yields 250,000 to 400,000 distinct CDR3 sequences, around 25% seen once. The sample in question was PBMCs, mostly from graft donor cells, obtained 180 days after TCRalphabeta/CD19-depleted stem cell transplant. Receptors originate from a male patient aged 10 to 17 who had a stem cell transplant for acute lymphoblastic leukemia, so the T cells may come from the graft donor.

This clonotype came up a few times. V is TRBV20-1 and J is TRBJ1-2; the D is unclear. Germline CDR1 is DFQATT and CDR2 is SNEGSKA (reference sequence). This CDR3 has 15 amino acids. Trimming pared 0 bases from V and 1 base from J, leaving 12 bases between. CDR3 DNA: TGCAGTGCTAGAGATCACGGGTCGGGTAACTATGGCTACACCTTC. It encodes CSARDHGSGNYGYTF.

This sequence joins TRBV5-3 and TRBJ2-5; the match to TRBD2 covers 12 bases. TRBV5-3 is placed among ORFs of uncertain function. V lost 0 bases to trimming and J lost 1 base; unmatched junction nucleotides: 4. The CDR3 has 17 residues. CDR3 residues: CARSLDTSGRCQETQYF. The CDR3 bases are TGTGCCAGAAGCTTGGACACTAGCGGGAGGTGCCAAGAGACCCAGTACTTC.

This chain links TRBV29-1 with TRBJ2-1, with D tentatively TRBD2 (6 bases). Germline V gene sequence: CDR1 SQVTM, CDR2 ANQGSEA. This CDR3 comprises 15 residues. V lost 6 bases and J lost 5, with 20 bases in between. The CDR3 reads CSVKTVGGFHNEQFF. CDR3 nucleotides: TGCAGCGTGAAGACCGTAGGAGGGTTCCACAATGAGCAGTTCTTC.

This clonotype appeared once. The gene calls are TRBV29-1 and TRBJ2-6; D not certain. The CDR3 sequence is 16 residues long. V gave up 3 bases and J gave up 0 bases, with 12 bases separating them. CDR1 and CDR2 from the germline V gene are SQVTM and ANQGSEA. The chain's CDR3 is CSVDDSPTSGANVLTF. DNA of the CDR3: TGCAGCGTTGACGATAGTCCGACCTCTGGGGCCAACGTCCTGACTTTC.

In its sample, this clonotype was seen a few times. The J gene is TRBJ1-1, the V gene TRBV5-8; 7 bases line up with TRBD1. CDR3 length: 17 residues. Germline lookup yields CDR1 SGHTS and CDR2 YDEGEE. V shed 0 bases and J 3 bases; nucleotides not matched to a gene: 11. The CDR3 bases are TGTGCCAGCAGCTTGGATATTCACGAACAGGGGTACACTGAAGCTTTCTTT. Its protein product is CASSLDIHEQGYTEAFF.

V and J are TRBV6-6 and TRBJ1-4, with no clear D. This CDR3 contains 11 residues. Trimming removed 0 bases from V and 14 bases from J, with 7 bases in between. In germline, CDR1 is MNHNY, CDR2 SVGAGI (reference sequence). CDR3 protein: CASSYSFRLFF. CDR3 DNA: TGTGCCAGCAGTTACTCGTTTAGGCTGTTTTTT.

This clonotype showed up just a few times. The chain combines TRBV7-8 with TRBJ2-7, with D tentatively TRBD1 (6 bases). The germline CDR1 and CDR2 sequences are SGHVS and FQNEAQ. The CDR3 sequence is 16 residues long. V shed 3 bases and J shed 0 bases, with 15 bases lying between them. CDR3 DNA: TGTGCCAGCAGCTTTAATACAGGGTACAGCTCCTACGAGCAGTACTTC. This gives the protein CASSFNTGYSSYEQYF.

This clonotype was detected only a few times. The CDR3 DNA reads TGTGCCAGCAGCTTAACCCTACTAGCGGGCCAGACCTACGAGCAGTACTTC. It translates to CASSLTLLAGQTYEQYF. The gene calls are TRBV7-3 and TRBJ2-7; TRBD2 matches 9 bases. The germline V gene encodes CDR1 SGHTA and CDR2 FQGTGA. V shed 0 bases, J shed 2 bases, and the junction held 8 bases outside the gene matches. The CDR3 spans 17 residues. The full variable domain, rest sourced from reference TRBV7-3 and TRBJ2-7, is GAGVSQTPSNKVTEKGKYVELRCDPISGHTALYWYRQSLGQGPEFLIYFQGTGAADDSGLPNDRFFAVRPEGSVSTLKIQRTERGDSAVYLCASSLTLLAGQTYEQYFGPGTRLTVT.

V usage is TRBV4-2 and J usage is TRBJ2-1; the match to TRBD2 covers 7 bases. The germline CDR1 and CDR2 sequences are LGHNA and YNFKEQ. V dropped 6 bases and J dropped 0; count of bases not matched to a gene: 5. The CDR3 is 15 amino acids. The CDR3 loop reads CASRHLADSYNEQFF. CDR3 in DNA: TGTGCCAGCAGGCATCTAGCGGACTCCTACAATGAGCAGTTCTTC.

In this sample, this clonotype turned up a few times. The V gene is TRBV5-1, the J gene TRBJ2-7; maybe TRBD2 (5 bases). Trimming took 3 bases from V and 5 from J, leaving 15 bases between them. Germline V gene lookup returns CDR1 SGHRS and CDR2 YFSETQ. This CDR3 region has 14 residues. CDR3 nucleotides: TGCGCCAGCAGCTCAGGACTGGTCCGGAACGAGCAGTACTTC. Encoded protein: CASSSGLVRNEQYF.